This is a list of T cell receptor beta chains from one sample in a study of cytomegalovirus exposure and HLA in healthy donors. TCRdb's copy holds only in-frame clones and misses some; the assay was immunoSEQ multiplex PCR. The sample gives approximately 97,000 clones, over 65% of which show up once; 2.6% is in the top ten. Material for sequencing was PBMCs. The receptors here all came from a man aged 35 to 55 in good health and CMV-seronegative. CDR3s include the opening cysteine and the closing phenylalanine or tryptophan. The D gene is left open where the match is weak. Clone size is stated in some rows and not others, as once, few, many or a class when expanded.

V gene	J gene	D gene	clone size	CDR3 length	CDR3 DNA	CDR3 protein
TRBV6-1	TRBJ1-2	.	.	14	TGTGCCAGCAGTGAAGCGCGGGGGTCCTATGGCTACACCTTC	CASSEARGSYGYTF
TRBV9	TRBJ2-7	.	.	14	TGTGCCAGCAGCATACAGGGTCTCCCCTACGAGCAGTACTTC	CASSIQGLPYEQYF
TRBV5-1	TRBJ1-1	.	.	14	TGCGCCAGCAGCTTGTGGAGAGGGAGCACTGAAGCTTTCTTT	CASSLWRGSTEAFF
TRBV7-2	TRBJ2-1	TRBD2	.	14	TGTGCCAGCAGCCCTACTGCGGGGGGTTATGAGCAGTTCTTC	CASSPTAGGYEQFF
TRBV2	TRBJ1-5	.	.	15	TGTGCCAGCAGTGGTCGCGCAGGGTTTAATCAGCCCCAGCATTTT	CASSGRAGFNQPQHF
TRBV7-8	TRBJ2-3	.	.	15	TGTGCCAGCAGCCCCCGTGGAGGATACACAGATACGCAGTATTTT	CASSPRGGYTDTQYF
TRBV25-1	TRBJ2-7	TRBD1	.	14	TGTGCCAGCAGTGCTTGGGACAGTACCTACGAGCAGTACTTC	CASSAWDSTYEQYF
TRBV27	TRBJ1-6	TRBD1	.	14	TGTGCCAGCAGGGACAGGGTCGATAATTCACCCCTCCACTTT	CASRDRVDNSPLHF
TRBV5-1	TRBJ2-1	.	.	15	TGCGCCAGCAGCCCGGAGGGGGCCTTCGACAATGAGCAGTTCTTC	CASSPEGAFDNEQFF
TRBV7-8	TRBJ2-2	TRBD1	.	17	TGTGCCAGCAGCTTAGGGACAGGGGGCGCCGACACCGGGGAGCTGTTTTTT	CASSLGTGGADTGELFF
TRBV25-1	TRBJ2-7	.	.	17	TGTGCCAGCAGTGAAATGGGGTGGGGCGCCCACTCCTACGAGCAGTACTTC	CASSEMGWGAHSYEQYF
TRBV19	TRBJ2-3	.	once	15	TGTGCCAGTAAGCCCGGGTCGGGGTACGCAGATACGCAGTATTTT	CASKPGSGYADTQYF
TRBV19	TRBJ1-6	.	.	15	TGTGCCAGTAGTATGGGGCCGGAGATCGGTTCACCCCTCCACTTT	CASSMGPEIGSPLHF
TRBV5-1	TRBJ2-1	TRBD2	.	16	TGCGCCAGCAGCTCATCTACTAGCGGGATATACAATGAGCAGTTCTTC	CASSSSTSGIYNEQFF
TRBV19	TRBJ2-2	TRBD1	.	15	TGTGCCAGTAGTAACAGGGGCGGGAACACCGGGGAGCTGTTTTTT	CASSNRGGNTGELFF
TRBV11-2	TRBJ2-5	TRBD2	.	13	TGTGCCAGCAGCTTAGAAGCGGGGGAGACCCAGTACTTC	CASSLEAGETQYF
TRBV30	TRBJ1-2	TRBD1	.	13	TGTGCCTGGAGTGACCAGGGGGTTGGGGGCTACACCTTC	CAWSDQGVGGYTF
TRBV7-6	TRBJ1-4	.	.	13	TGTGCCAGCAGCTTCGGGTTGAATGAAAAACTGTTTTTT	CASSFGLNEKLFF
TRBV7-2	TRBJ2-7	TRBD1	.	15	TGTGCCAGCAGCTTAGCTGCGGGACAGGGGGTTGAGCAGTACTTC	CASSLAAGQGVEQYF
TRBV7-9	TRBJ1-1	.	.	14	TGTTCCAGCAGCTTGGAGCAGGGGAACAGGGAAGCTTTCTTT	CSSSLEQGNREAFF
TRBV6-6	TRBJ1-5	.	.	12	TGTGCCAGCAGTAAACAGGGTCAGCCCCAGCATTTT	CASSKQGQPQHF
TRBV7-2	TRBJ1-6	.	.	15	TGTGCCAGCAGCCTCCGGGTCGGAGGGGATTCACCCCTCCACTTT	CASSLRVGGDSPLHF
TRBV9	TRBJ1-5	.	.	14	TGTGCCAGCAGCGTAGAGAGGGAGGGTCAGCCCCAGCATTTT	CASSVEREGQPQHF
TRBV2	TRBJ2-7	TRBD2	.	13	TGTGCCAGCCTAAGCGGGGAGAACTACGAGCAGTACTTC	CASLSGENYEQYF
TRBV4-3	TRBJ2-2	.	.	14	TGCGCCAGCAGCCAAGACAGGGACACCGGGGAGCTGTTTTTT	CASSQDRDTGELFF
TRBV14	TRBJ2-3	TRBD1	.	17	TGTGCCAGCAGCCAGTACAGGGGGCCCGTAGGCACAGATACGCAGTATTTT	CASSQYRGPVGTDTQYF
TRBV18	TRBJ1-2	TRBD1	.	15	TGTGCCAGCTCACCCCAGACAGGGGGAGGACATGGCTACACCTTC	CASSPQTGGGHGYTF
TRBV6-1	TRBJ1-1	.	.	14	TGTGCCAGCAGTGACGGGGACATGAACACTGAAGCTTTCTTT	CASSDGDMNTEAFF
TRBV11-2	TRBJ1-5	.	.	14	TGTGCCAGCAGCTTATCAGGGCGGCGGCAGCCCCAGCATTTT	CASSLSGRRQPQHF
TRBV2	TRBJ2-1	.	.	14	TGTGCCAGCAGTCCAATTGGGCACTACAATGAGCAGTTCTTC	CASSPIGHYNEQFF
TRBV7-3	TRBJ2-3	.	.	13	TGTGCCAGCAGCTGGGCGGGGGCCAATACGCAGTATTTT	CASSWAGANTQYF
TRBV6-1	TRBJ2-7	.	.	12	TGTGCCAGCATGGCGGGGTCCTACGAGCAGTACTTC	CASMAGSYEQYF
TRBV5-4	TRBJ1-2	TRBD1	.	15	TGTGCCAGCAGCTTGGATACAGGGGGCGGCTATGGCTACACCTTC	CASSLDTGGGYGYTF
TRBV19	TRBJ1-2	.	.	14	TGTGCCAGTAGTATCGTCAGGGGTTCCTATGGCTACACCTTC	CASSIVRGSYGYTF
TRBV5-1	TRBJ2-2	TRBD1	.	17	TGCGCCAGCAGCCTCGGGACAGGGGTCAGTGGTTCCGGGGAGCTGTTTTTT	CASSLGTGVSGSGELFF
TRBV7-9	TRBJ2-7	TRBD2	.	17	TGTGCCAGCAGCTTAGCCCTTGGAGCGGGGACCCCCTACGAGCAGTACTTC	CASSLALGAGTPYEQYF
TRBV5-4	TRBJ1-2	TRBD1	.	13	TGTGCCAGCAGCTTGGCAGGGGGCAACGGCTACACCTTC	CASSLAGGNGYTF
TRBV5-6	TRBJ2-2	.	.	12	TGTGCCAGCAGCCCCTACACCGGGGAGCTGTTTTTT	CASSPYTGELFF
TRBV2	TRBJ2-7	TRBD2	.	13	TGTGCCAGCAGGCTAGCGGGGGGCTACGAGCAGTACTTC	CASRLAGGYEQYF
TRBV5-6	TRBJ1-5	.	few	16	TGTGCCAGCAGCTTCGGGGTGCTTAGGGGGAATCAGCCCCAGCATTTT	CASSFGVLRGNQPQHF
TRBV7-9	TRBJ1-2	TRBD1	once	15	TGTGCCAGCAGCCCCAGGGGGAACCCATCCCCTGGCTACACCTTC	CASSPRGNPSPGYTF
TRBV5-8	TRBJ1-1	.	.	12	TGTGCCAGCAGCTTGAATAGGGGGAAAGCTTTCTTT	CASSLNRGKAFF
TRBV19	TRBJ1-4	TRBD1	.	14	TGTGCCAGTAGTATGCAGGGGGCGAGTGAAAAACTGTTTTTT	CASSMQGASEKLFF
TRBV6-1	TRBJ2-6	TRBD1	few	19	TGTGCCAGCAGTGGAACCGGGACAGGGGGCTTGGCTGGGGCCAACGTCCTGACTTTC	CASSGTGTGGLAGANVLTF
TRBV2	TRBJ1-1	TRBD1	.	14	TGTGCCAGCAGTGCACGGACAGGGAGAACTGAAGCTTTCTTT	CASSARTGRTEAFF
TRBV7-9	TRBJ2-1	TRBD1	.	13	TGTGCCAGCAGAGGGACAGGGGACGGTGAGCAGTTCTTC	CASRGTGDGEQFF
TRBV5-4	TRBJ1-2	TRBD1	.	14	TGTGCCAGCAGCCATCGACAGGGGCTGAATGGCTACACCTTC	CASSHRQGLNGYTF
TRBV5-1	TRBJ1-1	.	once	15	TGCGCCAGCAGCTTGGACAGCTGGGGGGACACTGAAGCTTTCTTT	CASSLDSWGDTEAFF
TRBV4-3	TRBJ1-5	.	.	15	TGCGCCAGCAGCCAAGTATTCAGTCAGGGACAGCCCCAGCATTTT	CASSQVFSQGQPQHF
TRBV5-1	TRBJ2-2	.	.	15	TGCGCCAGCAGCTTGGGCAGGGTTGACACCGGGGAGCTGTTTTTT	CASSLGRVDTGELFF
TRBV5-1	TRBJ2-5	TRBD2	.	15	TGCGCCAGCAGCTGGGGACTAGGCTACCGGGAGACCCAGTACTTC	CASSWGLGYRETQYF
TRBV7-3	TRBJ1-1	TRBD1	few	13	TGTGCCAGCAGCCTCAGGGGGGACACTGAAGCTTTCTTT	CASSLRGDTEAFF
TRBV30	TRBJ2-3	TRBD1	once	13	TGTGCCTTAGGGACAGGGAGCACAGATACGCAGTATTTT	CALGTGSTDTQYF